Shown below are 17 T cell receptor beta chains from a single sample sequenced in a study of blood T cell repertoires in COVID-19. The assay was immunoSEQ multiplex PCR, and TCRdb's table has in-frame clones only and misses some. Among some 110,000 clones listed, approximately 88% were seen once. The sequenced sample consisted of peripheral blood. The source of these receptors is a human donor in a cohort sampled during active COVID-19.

The chain's CDR3 is CASSGVAGPNQPQHF. The CDR3 nucleotides read TGTGCCAGCAGCGGAGTGGCGGGCCCCAATCAGCCCCAGCATTTT. The chain recombines TRBV5-5 with TRBJ1-5; D is ambiguous. This CDR3 has 15 amino acids. From germline, CDR1 is SGHKS and CDR2 YYEKEE (reference sequence). V gave up 4 bases and J gave up 3 bases, with 14 bases separating them.

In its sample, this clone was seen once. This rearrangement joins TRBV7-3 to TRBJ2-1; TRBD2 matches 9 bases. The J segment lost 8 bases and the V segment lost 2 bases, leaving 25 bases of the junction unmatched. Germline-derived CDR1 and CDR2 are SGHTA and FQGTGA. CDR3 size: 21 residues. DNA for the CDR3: TGTGCCAGCAGCTTATCCCCCCCGGGTAGCGGGGGCCGCGGGGTTTATCATGAGCAGTTCTTC. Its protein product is CASSLSPPGSGGRGVYHEQFF.

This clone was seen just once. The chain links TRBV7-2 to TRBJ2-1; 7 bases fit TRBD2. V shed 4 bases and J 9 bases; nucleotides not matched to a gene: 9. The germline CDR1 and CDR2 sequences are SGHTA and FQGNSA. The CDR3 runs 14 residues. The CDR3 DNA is TGTGCCAGCAGCTCCGGGACTATACTCAGTGAGCAGTTCTTC. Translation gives CASSSGTILSEQFF.

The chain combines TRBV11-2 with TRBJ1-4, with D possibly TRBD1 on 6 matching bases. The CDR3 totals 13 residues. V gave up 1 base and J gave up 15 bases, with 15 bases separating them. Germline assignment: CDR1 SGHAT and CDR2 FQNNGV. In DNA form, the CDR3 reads TGTGCCAGCAGCTTAGGCCTCCAGGGGAGGGTGTTTTTT. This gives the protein CASSLGLQGRVFF.

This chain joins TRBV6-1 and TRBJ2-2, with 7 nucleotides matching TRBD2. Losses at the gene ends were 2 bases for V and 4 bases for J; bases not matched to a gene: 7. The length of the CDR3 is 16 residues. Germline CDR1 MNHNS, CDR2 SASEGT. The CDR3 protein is CASSEFGRAGTGELFF. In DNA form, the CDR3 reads TGTGCCAGCAGTGAATTTGGGAGGGCCGGCACCGGGGAGCTGTTTTTT.

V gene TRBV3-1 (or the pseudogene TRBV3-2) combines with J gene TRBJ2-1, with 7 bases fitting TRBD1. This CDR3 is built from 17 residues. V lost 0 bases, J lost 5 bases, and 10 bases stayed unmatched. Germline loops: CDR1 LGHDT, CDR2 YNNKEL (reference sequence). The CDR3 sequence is CASSQDSGTAAHNEQFF. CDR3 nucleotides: TGTGCCAGCAGCCAAGACTCCGGGACAGCAGCCCACAATGAGCAGTTCTTC.

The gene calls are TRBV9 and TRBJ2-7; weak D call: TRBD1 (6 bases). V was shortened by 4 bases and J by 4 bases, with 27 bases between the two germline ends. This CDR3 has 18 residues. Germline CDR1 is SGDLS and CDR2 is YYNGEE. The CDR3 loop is CASSNTHGEGVGDYEQYF. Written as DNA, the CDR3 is TGTGCCAGCAGCAATACCCACGGAGAGGGGGTTGGAGATTACGAGCAGTACTTC.

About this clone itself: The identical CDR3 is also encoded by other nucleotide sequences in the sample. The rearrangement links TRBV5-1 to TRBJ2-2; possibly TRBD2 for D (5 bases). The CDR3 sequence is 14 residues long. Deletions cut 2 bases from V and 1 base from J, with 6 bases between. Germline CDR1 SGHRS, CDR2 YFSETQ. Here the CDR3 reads CASSFGGNTGELFF. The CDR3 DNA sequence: TGCGCCAGCAGCTTCGGAGGGAACACCGGGGAGCTGTTTTTT.

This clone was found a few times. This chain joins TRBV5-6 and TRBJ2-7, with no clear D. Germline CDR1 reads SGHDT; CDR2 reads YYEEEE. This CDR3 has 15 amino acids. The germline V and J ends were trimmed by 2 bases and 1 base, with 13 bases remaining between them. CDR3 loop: CASSFIGRRSYEQYF. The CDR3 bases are TGTGCCAGCAGCTTCATAGGCCGGCGGTCCTACGAGCAGTACTTC. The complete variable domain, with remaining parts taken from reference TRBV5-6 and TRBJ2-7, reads DAGVTQSPTHLIKTRGQQVTLRCSPKSGHDTVSWYQQALGQGPQFIFQYYEEEERQRGNFPDRFSGHQFPNYSSELNVNALLLGDSALYLCASSFIGRRSYEQYFGPGTRLTVT.

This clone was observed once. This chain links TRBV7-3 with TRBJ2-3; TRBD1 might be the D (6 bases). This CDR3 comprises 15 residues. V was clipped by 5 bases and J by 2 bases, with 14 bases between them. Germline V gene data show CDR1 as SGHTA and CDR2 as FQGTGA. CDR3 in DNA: TGTGCCAGCAGCACCACAGGGTCTTACACAGATACGCAGTATTTT. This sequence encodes CASSTTGSYTDTQYF.

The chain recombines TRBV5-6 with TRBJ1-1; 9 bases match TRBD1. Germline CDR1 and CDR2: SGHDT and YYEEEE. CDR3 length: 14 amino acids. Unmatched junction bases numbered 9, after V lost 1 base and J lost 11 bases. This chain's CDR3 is CASSLFGQGMVAFF. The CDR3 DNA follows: TGTGCCAGCAGCTTGTTCGGACAGGGGATGGTCGCTTTCTTT.

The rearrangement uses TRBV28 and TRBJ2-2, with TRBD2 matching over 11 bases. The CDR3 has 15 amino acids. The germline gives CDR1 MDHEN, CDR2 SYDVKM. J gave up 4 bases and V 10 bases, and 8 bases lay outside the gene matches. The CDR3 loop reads CANLSGGACTGELFF. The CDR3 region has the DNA TGTGCCAACCTTAGCGGGGGGGCCTGCACCGGGGAGCTGTTTTTT.

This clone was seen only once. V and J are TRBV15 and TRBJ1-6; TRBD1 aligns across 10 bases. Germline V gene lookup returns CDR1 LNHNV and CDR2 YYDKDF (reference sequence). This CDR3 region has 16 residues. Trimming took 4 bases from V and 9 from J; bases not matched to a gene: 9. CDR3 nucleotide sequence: TGTGCCACCAGCAAAGTGGGGACAGGGGCCTTTTCACCCCTCCACTTT. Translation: CATSKVGTGAFSPLHF.

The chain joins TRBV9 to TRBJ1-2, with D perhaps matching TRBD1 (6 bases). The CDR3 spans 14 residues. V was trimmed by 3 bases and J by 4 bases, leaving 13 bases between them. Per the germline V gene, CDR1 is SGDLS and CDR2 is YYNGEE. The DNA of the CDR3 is TGTGCCAGCAGCGCAAATACAGGGATCTATGGCTACACCTTC. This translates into CASSANTGIYGYTF.

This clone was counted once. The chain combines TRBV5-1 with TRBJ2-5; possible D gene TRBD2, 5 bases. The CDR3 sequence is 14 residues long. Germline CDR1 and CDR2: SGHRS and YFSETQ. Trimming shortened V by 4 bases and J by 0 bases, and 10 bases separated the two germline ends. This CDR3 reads CASSPSRYQETQYF. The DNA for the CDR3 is TGCGCCAGCAGCCCTAGCAGGTACCAAGAGACCCAGTACTTC.

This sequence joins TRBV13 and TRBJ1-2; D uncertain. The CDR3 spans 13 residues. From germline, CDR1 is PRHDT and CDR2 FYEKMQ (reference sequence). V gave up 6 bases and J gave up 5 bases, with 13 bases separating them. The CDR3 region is CASSPPEEYGYTF. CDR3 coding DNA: TGTGCCAGCAGTCCTCCAGAGGAGTATGGCTACACCTTC.

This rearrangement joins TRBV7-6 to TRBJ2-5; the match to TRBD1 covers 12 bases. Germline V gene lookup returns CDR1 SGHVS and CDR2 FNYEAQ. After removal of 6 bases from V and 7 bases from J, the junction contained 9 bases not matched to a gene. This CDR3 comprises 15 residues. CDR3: CASSVGTGGAGTQYF. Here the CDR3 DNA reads TGTGCCAGCAGTGTGGGGACAGGGGGCGCGGGGACCCAGTACTTC.